Shown below are 30 T cell receptor beta chains from a single sample sequenced in a study of shared clonotypes between healthy human individuals. Sequencing was performed with immunoSEQ multiplex PCR; in TCRdb, only in-frame clones are kept and a portion is missing. Of approximately 1.1 million clones in the sample, around 78% were seen once. The source material was memory CD4+ T cells from PBMCs. As to subset: CD45RA-negative fraction. These TCRs come from a man aged 18 to 30 in good health. Some clones in this sample may be carry-over from other donors' samples.

There are a few counts of this clone. This chain joins TRBV5-1 and TRBJ1-4; D gene ambiguous. The CDR3 is made up of 14 amino acids. Trimming took 0 bases from V and 2 from J, leaving 5 bases between them. The germline V gene has CDR1 SGHRS and CDR2 YFSETQ. CDR3 sequence reads: CASSLGHTNEKLFF. CDR3 sequence (DNA): TGCGCCAGCAGCTTGGGCCATACTAATGAAAAACTGTTTTTT.

Details on this clone: With a far larger clone one base away, a read error is the likely cause. The same CDR3 is also encoded by other DNA sequences in this sample. The chain carries TRBV6-1 and TRBJ1-1; D remains ambiguous. Per germline, CDR1 MNHNS and CDR2 SASEGT. CDR3 length: 13 amino acids. With 4 bases removed from V and 1 base from J, the gap between germline ends came to 7 bases. CDR3 nucleotide sequence: TGTGCCAGCAGTGGCCAGCCGAACACTGAAGCTTTCTTT. Its protein product is CASSGQPNTEAFF.

The V call is TRBV5-1, the J call TRBJ1-2; unclear D gene. The CDR3 covers 13 residues. Germline V gene sequence: CDR1 SGHRS, CDR2 YFSETQ. V lost 2 bases and J 4 bases, leaving 9 bases between the germline ends. The CDR3 region has the DNA TGCGCCAGCAGCTTCGGGGTACCCTATGGCTACACCTTC. This gives the protein CASSFGVPYGYTF.

The chain combines TRBV5-1 with TRBJ1-4; maybe TRBD1 (6 bases). This CDR3 region has 14 residues. Germline CDR1 and CDR2: SGHRS and YFSETQ. Trimming removed 4 bases at V and 4 bases at J, with 11 bases between. CDR3 region: CASSLGAGNEKLFF. The CDR3 bases are TGCGCCAGCAGCCTGGGGGCGGGTAATGAAAAACTGTTTTTT.

The V and J genes are TRBV5-4 and TRBJ2-3; 9 bases are a match to TRBD2. The CDR3 covers 16 residues. Germline V CDR1 and CDR2: SGHNT, YYREEE (reference sequence). Losses at the gene ends were 2 bases for V and 3 bases for J; bases not matched to a gene: 7. This chain's CDR3 is CASSLGAGGPTDTQYF. CDR3 nucleotide sequence: TGTGCCAGCAGCTTAGGAGCGGGAGGTCCGACAGATACGCAGTATTTT.

The count of this clone is one. The genes are TRBV6-1 and TRBJ1-5; D is possibly TRBD1 (5 bases). Trimming removed 0 bases at V and 5 bases at J, with 11 bases between. The CDR3 runs 15 residues. Germline CDR1 is MNHNS and CDR2 is SASEGT. CDR3 region: CASSEALGGYQPQHF. In DNA form, the CDR3 reads TGTGCCAGCAGTGAAGCGTTGGGGGGATATCAGCCCCAGCATTTT.

This clone was seen only once. The chain joins TRBV21-1 to TRBJ2-6; the table's TRBD1 call for D was not verified on the DNA. TRBV21-1 is shown as a pseudogene. CDR3 length: 18 amino acids. The CDR3 is CASSKRVEGDSGANVLTF. The CDR3 DNA is TGTGCCAGCAGCAAAAGGGTCGAAGGGGATTCTGGGGCCAACGTCCTGACTTTC.

The chain carries TRBV7-2 and TRBJ2-2, with D possibly TRBD1 on 6 matching bases. The CDR3 is 16 residues long. CDR1 SGHTA and CDR2 FQGNSA come from the germline V gene. The ends were cut back, 6 bases at V and 4 bases at J, with 18 bases in the middle. The CDR3 region is CASSLRSGGGTGELFF. CDR3 in DNA: TGTGCCAGCAGTCTAAGGTCTGGGGGCGGCACCGGGGAGCTGTTTTTT. The variable domain in full, completed from reference TRBV7-2 and TRBJ2-2, reads GAGVSQSPSNKVTEKGKDVELRCDPISGHTALYWYRQSLGQGLEFLIYFQGNSAPDKSGLPSDRFSAERTGGSVSTLTIQRTQQEDSAVYLCASSLRSGGGTGELFFGEGSRLTVL.

This clone was found a few times. The chain combines TRBV4-2 with TRBJ1-1, with TRBD1 identical over 11 bases. Germline CDR1 and CDR2: LGHNA and YNFKEQ. The CDR3 totals 15 residues. Trimming removed 4 bases from V and 4 bases from J; junction bases left unmatched: 5. CDR3 DNA: TGTGCCAGCAGCCTCGGACAGGGGGCGATCACTGAAGCTTTCTTT. This sequence encodes CASSLGQGAITEAFF.

The chain uses TRBV7-2 and TRBJ2-1; TRBD1 agrees at 11 bases. CDR1 is SGHTA and CDR2 is FQGNSA in the germline V gene. The CDR3 spans 16 residues. The ends lost 5 bases at V and 3 bases at J; junction bases unmatched: 6. CDR3 loop: CASSRRGQGDYNEQFF. In DNA, the CDR3 is TGTGCCAGCAGCCGAAGGGGACAGGGGGACTACAATGAGCAGTTCTTC.

The CDR3 sequence: CASSSPGLGGVEQFF. CDR3 nucleotides: TGTGCCAGCAGCTCCCCGGGACTGGGGGGTGTGGAGCAGTTCTTC. J is TRBJ2-1 and V is TRBV11-2; a possible D gene is TRBD2 (6 bases). This CDR3 is 15 amino acids long. V dropped 4 bases and J dropped 10 bases, with 20 bases sitting between them. The germline V gene has CDR1 SGHAT and CDR2 FQNNGV.

The chain couples TRBV6-1 to TRBJ1-1; unclear D gene. The CDR3 runs to 14 residues. Germline V gene lookup returns CDR1 MNHNS and CDR2 SASEGT. With 3 bases removed from V and 4 bases from J, the gap between germline ends came to 12 bases. CDR3 bases: TGTGCCAGCAGTGACGCCGGGGTGGGCACTGAAGCTTTCTTT. The encoded protein is CASSDAGVGTEAFF.

This clone was counted between two and nine times. The rearrangement uses TRBV11-3 and TRBJ2-7, with TRBD1 matching 7 bases. This CDR3 region has 13 residues. Trimming at V came to 5 bases and at J to 7 bases, leaving 8 bases not matched to a gene. Germline V CDR1 and CDR2: SGHNT, YENEEA. CDR3 DNA: TGTGCCAGCAGCGCTCTTCAGACAGGGGAGCAGTACTTC. The encoded protein is CASSALQTGEQYF. Combining the CDR3 with reference TRBV11-3 and TRBJ2-7 gives the whole variable domain EAGVVQSPRYKIIEKKQPVAFWCNPISGHNTLYWYLQNLGQGPELLIRYENEEAVDDSQLPKDRFSAERLKGVDSTLKIQPAELGDSAVYLCASSALQTGEQYFGPGTRLTVT.

The chain employs TRBV21-1 and TRBJ2-7. TRBV21-1 is a pseudogene locus. This CDR3 spans 15 amino acids. The CDR3 sequence: CASSKVRGLTYEQYF. CDR3 sequence (DNA): TGTGCCAGCAGCAAAGTTCGGGGGCTTACCTACGAGCAGTACTTC.

This clone came up many times. The J gene is TRBJ2-7, the V gene TRBV28; 9 bases align to TRBD1. With 5 bases clipped from V and 7 bases from J, the junction kept 15 bases outside the gene matches. This CDR3 has 16 residues. Germline values: CDR1 MDHEN, CDR2 SYDVKM. The CDR3 coding sequence is TGTGCCAGCAGTCAGGCGAATATGGGGGACAGGGAGGAGCAGTACTTC. It encodes CASSQANMGDREEQYF.

In regard to this clone: This may arise from a read error, as a much more abundant clone is one base away. The chain joins TRBV6-6 to TRBJ2-7; D is unclear. This CDR3 is built from 11 residues. CDR1 and CDR2 from the germline V gene are MNHNY and SVGAGI (reference sequence). Trimming stripped 6 bases from V and 1 base from J, with 4 bases between. Here the CDR3 DNA reads TGTGCCAGCAGGAGTTCCTACGAGCAGTACTTC. It translates to CASRSSYEQYF.

The V and J genes are TRBV6-4 and TRBJ1-1, with a weak D call TRBD1 (6 bases). Trimming shortened V by 7 bases and J by 1 base, and 19 bases separated the two germline ends. The CDR3 totals 16 residues. Germline values: CDR1 MRHNA, CDR2 SNTAGT. The chain's CDR3 is CASTGGQLPKNTEAFF. The CDR3 DNA follows: TGTGCCAGCACCGGGGGGCAGCTCCCCAAGAACACTGAAGCTTTCTTT.

The chain has TRBV6-5 and TRBJ2-5; 9 bases align to TRBD2. Per germline, CDR1 MNHEY and CDR2 SVGAGI. V shed 6 bases, J shed 2 bases, and the junction held 7 bases outside the gene matches. The CDR3 length is 15 residues. The CDR3 protein is CASRHTSGHQETQYF. In DNA form, the CDR3 reads TGTGCCAGCAGACACACTAGCGGGCATCAAGAGACCCAGTACTTC.

This sequence joins TRBV7-5 and TRBJ2-7; the table's D gene call, TRBD1, was not cross checked with the DNA. TRBV7-5 counts as a pseudogene. The CDR3 is 16 residues long. The CDR3 DNA sequence: TGTGTCAGAAGCACCCACAGGGAAAAGGGGTCCTACGAGCAGTACTTC. This gives the protein CVRSTHREKGSYEQYF.

This clone has a handful of counts. J is TRBJ2-7 and V is TRBV11-2; 9 bases line up with TRBD1. V shed 5 bases, J shed 5 bases, and the junction held 10 bases outside the gene matches. Germline V gene lookup returns CDR1 SGHAT and CDR2 FQNNGV. There are 15 residues in the CDR3. Here the CDR3 DNA reads TGTGCCAGCAGCACCCCACGGGACAGGGTCCACGAGCAGTACTTC. Protein product: CASSTPRDRVHEQYF.

The chain uses TRBV11-1 and TRBJ2-7; 9 bases are a match to TRBD1. J lost 1 base, V lost 5 bases, and 6 bases had no gene match. The length of the CDR3 is 15 residues. CDR1 and CDR2 (germline): SGHAT, FQDESV (reference sequence). The chain's CDR3 is CASSTDRGSSYEQYF. In DNA form, the CDR3 reads TGTGCCAGCAGCACGGACAGGGGTAGTTCCTACGAGCAGTACTTC.

The J gene is TRBJ1-1, the V gene TRBV23-1, with TRBD1 as a possible D gene (5 bases). TRBV23-1 is an open reading frame whose function is uncertain. V lost 3 bases to trimming and J lost 4 bases, with 15 bases between them. The CDR3 contains 15 residues. CDR3 protein: CASSQPPGRGTEAFF. The CDR3 DNA is TGCGCCAGCAGTCAGCCCCCGGGACGTGGCACTGAAGCTTTCTTT.

As regards this clone: This may come from a read error, since a much larger clone is one base off. The chain combines TRBV4-2 with TRBJ1-4; D not certain. Germline V gene data show CDR1 as LGHNA and CDR2 as YNFKEQ. V gave up 4 bases and J gave up 4 bases, with 10 bases separating them. The CDR3 contains 14 residues. The CDR3 sequence is CASSLRALNEKLFF. The CDR3 DNA is TGTGCCAGCAGCCTTCGGGCCCTTAATGAAAAACTGTTTTTT.

The chain links TRBV27 to TRBJ2-2; TRBD1 might be the D (6 bases). Germline loops: CDR1 MNHEY, CDR2 SMNVEV (reference sequence). Trimming cost V 0 bases and J 4 bases, with 9 bases left between them. The CDR3 covers 15 residues. The DNA for the CDR3 is TGTGCCAGCAGTTTATCAGGACAGACCACCGGGGAGCTGTTTTTT. Translation: CASSLSGQTTGELFF.

This chain connects TRBV10-1 to TRBJ2-1; TRBD1 matches at 8 bases. Trimming cost V 6 bases and J 4 bases; bases outside gene matches: 14. Germline CDR1 reads WNHNN; CDR2 reads SYGVQD (reference sequence). CDR3 length equals 17 residues. The DNA for the CDR3 is TGCGCCAGCAGAGGACAGGGAAGGGGGACCCTTTACAATGAGCAGTTCTTC. Its translation: CASRGQGRGTLYNEQFF.

CDR3 region: CASSLGRTGGLGAFF. CDR3 in DNA: TGTGCCAGCAGCTTAGGCAGGACAGGGGGTCTTGGGGCTTTCTTT. The genes are TRBV7-8 and TRBJ1-1; 10 positions agree with TRBD1. V was clipped by 1 base and J by 11 bases; unmatched bases: 10. Per germline, CDR1 SGHVS and CDR2 FQNEAQ. The CDR3 extends over 15 amino acids.

V is TRBV14 and J is TRBJ2-7; D perhaps matches TRBD1 (6 bases). This CDR3 has 13 residues. Germline CDR1 SGHDN, CDR2 FVKESK. V was trimmed by 1 base and J by 6 bases, leaving 10 bases between them. CDR3 coding DNA: TGTGCCAGCAGCCAAGTAGGCAGGGGCGAGCAGTACTTC. Amino acid sequence: CASSQVGRGEQYF.

The V gene is TRBV7-6, the J gene TRBJ2-3, with a tentative D call TRBD2 (6 bases). Trimming pared 6 bases from V and 6 bases from J, leaving 13 bases between. CDR3 length equals 13 residues. The germline CDR1 and CDR2 sequences are SGHVS and FNYEAQ. The CDR3 protein is CASRGLDSDTQYF. The CDR3 DNA sequence: TGTGCCAGCAGGGGACTGGACTCCGATACGCAGTATTTT.

The V gene is TRBV25-1, the J gene TRBJ1-4, with 8 bases identical to TRBD1. The CDR3 runs 15 residues. V shed 3 bases and J 7 bases; nucleotides not matched to a gene: 7. The V gene's germline CDR1 is MGHDK and CDR2 SYGVNS. CDR3 sequence (DNA): TGTGCCAGCAGTGAGGGGGCAGGGGGCGTTGAAAAACTGTTTTTT. Translating gives CASSEGAGGVEKLFF.

This chain uses TRBV28 with TRBJ2-5; TRBD1 might be the D (7 bases). The CDR3 is 14 residues long. Germline-derived CDR1 and CDR2 are MDHEN and SYDVKM. Trimming shortened V by 5 bases and J by 2 bases, and 12 bases separated the two germline ends. CDR3 protein: CASSKQGTQETQYF. The DNA for the CDR3 is TGTGCCAGCAGTAAACAGGGGACTCAAGAGACCCAGTACTTC.